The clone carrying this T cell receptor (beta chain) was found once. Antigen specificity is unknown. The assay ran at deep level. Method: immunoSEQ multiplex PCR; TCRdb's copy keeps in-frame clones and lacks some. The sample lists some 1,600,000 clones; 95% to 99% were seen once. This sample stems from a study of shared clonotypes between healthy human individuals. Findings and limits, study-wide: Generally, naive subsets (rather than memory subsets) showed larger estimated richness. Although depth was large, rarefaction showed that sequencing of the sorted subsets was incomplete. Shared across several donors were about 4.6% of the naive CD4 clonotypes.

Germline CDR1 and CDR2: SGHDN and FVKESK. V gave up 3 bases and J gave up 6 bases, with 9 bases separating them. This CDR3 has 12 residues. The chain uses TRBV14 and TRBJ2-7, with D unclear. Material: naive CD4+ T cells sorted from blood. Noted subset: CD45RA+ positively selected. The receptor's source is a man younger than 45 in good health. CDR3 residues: CASSHGFGEQYF. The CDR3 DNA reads TGTGCCAGCAGCCACGGGTTTGGCGAGCAGTACTTC.